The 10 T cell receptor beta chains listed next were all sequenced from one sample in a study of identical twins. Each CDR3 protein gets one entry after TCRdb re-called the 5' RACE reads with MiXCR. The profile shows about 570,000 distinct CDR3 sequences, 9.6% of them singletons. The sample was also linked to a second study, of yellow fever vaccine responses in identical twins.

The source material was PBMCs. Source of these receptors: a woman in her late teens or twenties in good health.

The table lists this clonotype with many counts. CDR3 protein: CSVEGLVQGGDYGYTF. CDR3 DNA: TGCAGCGTTGAAGGACTGGTACAGGGAGGCGACTATGGCTACACCTTC. This rearrangement joins TRBV29-1 to TRBJ1-2, with a possible D match to TRBD1 (6 bases). This CDR3 spans 16 amino acids. Per the germline V gene, CDR1 is SQVTM and CDR2 is ANQGSEA. V was pared by 1 base and J by 3 bases, with 18 bases between.

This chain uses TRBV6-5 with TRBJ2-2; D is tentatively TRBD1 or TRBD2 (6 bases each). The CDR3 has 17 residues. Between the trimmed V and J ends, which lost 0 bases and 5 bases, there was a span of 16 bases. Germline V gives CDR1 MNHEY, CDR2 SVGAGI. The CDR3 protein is CASSYSLTGAGTGELFF. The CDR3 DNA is TGTGCCAGCAGTTACTCGTTGACGGGGGCGGGGACCGGGGAGCTGTTTTTT.

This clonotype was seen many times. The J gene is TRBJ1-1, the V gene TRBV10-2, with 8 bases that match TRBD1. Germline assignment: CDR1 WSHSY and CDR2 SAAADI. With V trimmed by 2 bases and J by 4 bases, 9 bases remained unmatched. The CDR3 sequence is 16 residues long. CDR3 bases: TGCGCCAGCAGTGAGACAGGGGGTGGGTTGTTCACTGAAGCTTTCTTT. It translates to CASSETGGGLFTEAFF.

For the CDR3, the DNA is TGTGCCAGCAGTGAAGCCGGGAAAGGGGAAGCTTTCTTT. This translates into CASSEAGKGEAFF. The gene calls are TRBV6-1 and TRBJ1-1, with unresolved D. This CDR3 spans 13 amino acids. Germline lookup yields CDR1 MNHNS and CDR2 SASEGT. V was trimmed by 0 bases and J by 8 bases, leaving 10 bases between them.

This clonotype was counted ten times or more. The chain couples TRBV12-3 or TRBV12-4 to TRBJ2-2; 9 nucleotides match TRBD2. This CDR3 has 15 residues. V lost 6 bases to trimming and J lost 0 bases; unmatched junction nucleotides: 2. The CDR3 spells CASRERGANTGELFF. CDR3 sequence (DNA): TGTGCCAGCAGGGAGCGGGGGGCGAACACCGGGGAGCTGTTTTTT.

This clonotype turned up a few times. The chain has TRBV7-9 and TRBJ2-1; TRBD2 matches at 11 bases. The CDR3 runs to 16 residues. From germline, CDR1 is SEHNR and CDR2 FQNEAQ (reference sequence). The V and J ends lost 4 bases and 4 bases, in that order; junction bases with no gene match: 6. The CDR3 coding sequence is TGTGCCAGCAGCTCCTTTAGCGGGGGGGATTACAATGAGCAGTTCTTC. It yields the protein CASSSFSGGDYNEQFF.

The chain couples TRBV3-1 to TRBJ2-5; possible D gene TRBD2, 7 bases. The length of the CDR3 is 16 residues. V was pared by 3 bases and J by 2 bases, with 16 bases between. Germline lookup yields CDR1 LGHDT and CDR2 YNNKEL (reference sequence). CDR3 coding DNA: TGTGCCAGCAGCCATGTAACAGGGAGGGTACAAGAGACCCAGTACTTC. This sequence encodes CASSHVTGRVQETQYF.

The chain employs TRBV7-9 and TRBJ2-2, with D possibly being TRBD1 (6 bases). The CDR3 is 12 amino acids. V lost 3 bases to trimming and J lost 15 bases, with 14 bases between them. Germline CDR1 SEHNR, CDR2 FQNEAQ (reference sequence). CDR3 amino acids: CASSLSTGSLFF. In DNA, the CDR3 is TGTGCCAGCAGCTTGAGTACAGGGTCGTTGTTTTTT.

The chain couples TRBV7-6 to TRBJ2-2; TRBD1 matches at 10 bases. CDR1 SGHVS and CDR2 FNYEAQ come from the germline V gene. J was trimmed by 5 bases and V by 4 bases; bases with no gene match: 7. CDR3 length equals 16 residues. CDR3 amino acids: CASSSGQGRETGELFF. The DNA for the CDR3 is TGTGCCAGCAGCTCGGGACAGGGGAGGGAAACCGGGGAGCTGTTTTTT. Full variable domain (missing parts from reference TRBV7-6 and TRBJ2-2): GAGVSQSPRYKVTKRGQDVALRCDPISGHVSLYWYRQALGQGPEFLTYFNYEAQQDKSGLPNDRFSAERPEGSISTLTIQRTEQRDSAMYRCASSSGQGRETGELFFGEGSRLTVL.

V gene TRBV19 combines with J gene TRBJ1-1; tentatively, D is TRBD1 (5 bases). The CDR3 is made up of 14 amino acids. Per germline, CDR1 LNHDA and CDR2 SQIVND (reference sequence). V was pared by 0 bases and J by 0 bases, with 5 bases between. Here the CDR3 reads CASSIDRVNTEAFF. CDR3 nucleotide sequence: TGTGCCAGTAGTATAGACAGGGTGAACACTGAAGCTTTCTTT.